These 19 T cell receptor beta chains came from one sample sequenced in a study of identical twins. TCRdb re-called the 5' RACE reads through MiXCR, storing one row per CDR3 protein. Of roughly 1.6 million distinct CDR3 sequences listed, around 29% were seen once; the top ten hold under 0.35%. The sequenced material came from cord blood. The source of these receptors is a newborn girl in good health.

This chain joins TRBV12-3 or TRBV12-4 and TRBJ2-5, with D unclear. CDR3 length: 14 amino acids. V was shortened by 3 bases and J by 11 bases, with 19 bases between the two germline ends. The CDR3 DNA is TGTGCCAGCAGTTTCGGGCAGCTTAACAATGAGCAGTACTTC. This translates into CASSFGQLNNEQYF.

This clonotype has more than one count but fewer than ten. The rearrangement links TRBV3-1 to TRBJ2-7, with 10 positions matching TRBD2. J was trimmed by 5 bases and V by 4 bases; bases with no gene match: 17. Germline V gene data show CDR1 as LGHDT and CDR2 as YNNKEL (reference sequence). The length of the CDR3 is 18 residues. CDR3 amino acids: CASSPTRSGRAPLNEQYF. CDR3 nucleotides: TGTGCCAGCAGCCCCACGCGGAGCGGGAGGGCCCCTCTAAACGAGCAGTACTTC.

The gene calls are TRBV3-1 and TRBJ1-1; D is possibly TRBD1 (5 bases). V lost 1 base and J lost 3, with 9 bases in between. CDR3 length equals 14 residues. Germline V gives CDR1 LGHDT, CDR2 YNNKEL (reference sequence). In DNA, the CDR3 is TGTGCCAGCAGCCAAGTGCGCAGGGACACTGAAGCTTTCTTT. This gives the protein CASSQVRRDTEAFF. Full variable domain (remainder filled in from reference TRBV3-1 and TRBJ1-1): DTAVSQTPKYLVTQMGNDKSIKCEQNLGHDTMYWYKQDSKKFLKIMFSYNNKELIINETVPNRFSPKSPDKAHLNLHINSLELGDSAVYFCASSQVRRDTEAFFGQGTRLTVV.

About this clonotype itself: One junction end does not reproduce the germline sequence, and a read error may be involved. The chain is built from TRBV2 and TRBJ1-4, with 12 bases aligning to TRBD1. The length of the CDR3 is 14 residues. Germline CDR1 and CDR2: SNHLY and FYNNEI. The CDR3 DNA is TGTGCCAGCAGTGGGGACAGGGGGCGTGAAGAACTGTTTTTT. Encoded protein: CASSGDRGREELFF.

The chain carries TRBV15 and TRBJ1-4, with 9 bases matching TRBD1. CDR3 length equals 16 residues. CDR1 is LNHNV and CDR2 is YYDKDF in the germline V gene (reference sequence). J gave up 0 bases and V 6 bases, and 5 bases lay outside the gene matches. CDR3 in DNA: TGTGCCACCAGACGGGACAGGGCTTCAACTAATGAAAAACTGTTTTTT. The encoded protein is CATRRDRASTNEKLFF.

The chain joins TRBV5-1 to TRBJ2-1, with TRBD2 identical over 11 bases. Germline values: CDR1 SGHRS, CDR2 YFSETQ. The CDR3 extends over 16 amino acids. V was pared by 2 bases and J by 3 bases, with 4 bases of the junction left unmatched. This CDR3 reads CASSFPGLADYNEQFF. The CDR3 nucleotides are TGCGCCAGCAGCTTCCCGGGACTAGCGGACTACAATGAGCAGTTCTTC.

V and J are TRBV13 and TRBJ1-4; TRBD1 agrees at 8 bases. The CDR3 extends over 13 amino acids. V shed 2 bases, J shed 10 bases, and the junction held 3 bases outside the gene matches. CDR1 and CDR2 (germline): PRHDT, FYEKMQ (reference sequence). The CDR3 sequence: CASSLRQGSKLFF. Here the CDR3 DNA reads TGTGCCAGCAGCTTACGACAGGGGTCAAAACTGTTTTTT.

The gene calls are TRBV2 and TRBJ2-1, with 9 bases aligning to TRBD2. The CDR3 is 13 residues long. V shed 8 bases, J shed 5 bases, and the junction held 4 bases outside the gene matches. Germline V gene lookup returns CDR1 SNHLY and CDR2 FYNNEI. Written as DNA, the CDR3 is TGTGCCAGCCGGCGGGAGGGACACAATGAGCAGTTCTTC. Its translation is CASRREGHNEQFF.

The table lists this clonotype with a few counts. The chain carries TRBV5-1 and TRBJ2-3; TRBD1 agrees at 10 bases. There are 16 residues in the CDR3. With V trimmed by 7 bases and J by 5 bases, 13 bases remained unmatched. Per the germline V gene, CDR1 is SGHRS and CDR2 is YFSETQ. CDR3: CASGLLWTGGRDTQYF. As DNA, the CDR3 is TGCGCCAGCGGATTACTTTGGACAGGGGGGAGAGATACGCAGTATTTT. Full variable domain (remainder filled in from reference TRBV5-1 and TRBJ2-3): KAGVTQTPRYLIKTRGQQVTLSCSPISGHRSVSWYQQTPGQGLQFLFEYFSETQRNKGNFPGRFSGRQFSNSRSEMNVSTLELGDSALYLCASGLLWTGGRDTQYFGPGTRLTVL.

The table lists this clonotype with a few counts. The chain combines TRBV12-3 or TRBV12-4 with TRBJ2-5; D call uncertain. This CDR3 is built from 15 residues. Trimming stripped 2 bases from V and 5 bases from J, with 15 bases between. The CDR3 nucleotides read TGTGCCAGCAGTTTATCAACTCGGCCCATTGAGACCCAGTACTTC. Its protein is CASSLSTRPIETQYF.

The chain joins TRBV4-2 to TRBJ1-2, with 8 bases that match TRBD1. The ends lost 0 bases at V and 6 bases at J; junction bases unmatched: 12. Germline V gene sequence: CDR1 LGHNA, CDR2 YNFKEQ. This CDR3 has 17 residues. CDR3 region: CASSQDRTGLTYDGYTF. For the CDR3, the DNA is TGTGCCAGCAGCCAAGATCGGACAGGGTTGACGTATGATGGCTACACCTTC.

This sequence joins TRBV29-1 and TRBJ2-2; D is undetermined. Germline CDR1 SQVTM, CDR2 ANQGSEA. The CDR3 covers 13 residues. V lost 6 bases and J lost 3, with 11 bases in between. For the CDR3, the DNA is TGCAGCGTCCCGCGGCTAGACACCGGGGAGCTGTTTTTT. Its translation: CSVPRLDTGELFF.

This clonotype was found a few times. The rearrangement links TRBV27 to TRBJ2-3; D is unresolved. This CDR3 has 15 amino acids. V lost 6 bases, J lost 1 base, and 14 bases lay in between. The germline gives CDR1 MNHEY, CDR2 SMNVEV (reference sequence). The CDR3 sequence: CASSPWVVGTDTQYF. The CDR3 coding sequence is TGTGCCAGCAGCCCGTGGGTGGTCGGCACAGATACGCAGTATTTT.

The CDR3 DNA is TGCGCCAGCAGCCAATCCCCGGGAGCGGCCACAGATACGCAGTATTTT. Translating it yields CASSQSPGAATDTQYF. The chain joins TRBV4-1 to TRBJ2-3; TRBD2 might be the D (6 bases). The CDR3 runs to 16 residues. Looked up from germline, CDR1 is MGHRA and CDR2 is YSYEKL. V shed 2 bases and J shed 2 bases, with 14 bases lying between them.

The rearrangement joins TRBV6-6 to TRBJ1-1; a possible D gene is TRBD1 (5 bases). The CDR3 totals 15 residues. Germline-derived CDR1 and CDR2 are MNHNY and SVGAGI (reference sequence). With 2 bases removed from V and 3 bases from J, the gap between germline ends came to 13 bases. CDR3 in DNA: TGTGCCAGCAGTTACGAGGCAGGGTACGACACTGAAGCTTTCTTT. Translated, it gives CASSYEAGYDTEAFF.

This clonotype occurred a few times. The chain carries TRBV5-1 and TRBJ2-7; 7 bases match TRBD2. There are 14 residues in the CDR3. Germline-derived CDR1 and CDR2 are SGHRS and YFSETQ. The V and J ends lost 3 bases and 1 base, in that order; junction bases with no gene match: 4. CDR3 residues: CASSWTSPSYEQYF. CDR3 in DNA: TGCGCCAGCAGCTGGACTAGTCCGTCCTACGAGCAGTACTTC.

This clonotype was seen at least ten times. The V gene is TRBV25-1, the J gene TRBJ2-3; no clear D gene. The CDR3 is 14 residues long. Germline loops: CDR1 MGHDK, CDR2 SYGVNS. V lost 2 bases and J lost 4, with 10 bases in between. Here the CDR3 reads CASSEQRAADTQYF. Written as DNA, the CDR3 is TGTGCCAGCAGTGAACAGAGAGCCGCAGATACGCAGTATTTT.

The rearrangement joins TRBV14 to TRBJ2-1; unclear D gene. V was shortened by 3 bases and J by 10 bases, with 7 bases between the two germline ends. There are 11 residues in the CDR3. Germline V gene data show CDR1 as SGHDN and CDR2 as FVKESK. The CDR3 here is CASSHGTEQFF. The CDR3 region has the DNA TGTGCCAGCAGCCACGGAACGGAGCAGTTCTTC.

V usage is TRBV6-5 and J usage is TRBJ1-6, with no clear D. The CDR3 consists of 15 residues. V lost 0 bases to trimming and J lost 5 bases, with 8 bases between them. The germline V gene has CDR1 MNHEY and CDR2 SVGAGI. The CDR3 region has the DNA TGTGCCAGCAGTTACTCGAATGGGAATAATTCACCCCTCCACTTT. Amino acids: CASSYSNGNNSPLHF.